This T cell receptor (beta chain) was captured by sequencing in a study of long-term antiretroviral therapy in people with HIV. Study results and caveats: Repertoires looked antigen-experienced, with only a slight naive shift after ART. Dominating the repertoire at all time points were the clones that expanded before ART.

The germline gives CDR1 SGHTS, CDR2 YDEGEE. The CDR3 totals 14 residues. The V and J ends lost 4 bases and 2 bases, in that order; junction bases with no gene match: 2. The assay used was immunoSEQ (version v3.0), run at survey level. Clones were read by immunoSEQ multiplex PCR, and TCRdb kept only the in-frame ones, dropping some. This repertoire shows approximately 39,000 clones, 75% to 90% found once; its top ten account for about 5.2%. This clone was observed once. Its antigen is unidentified. This receptor was taken from a man between 18 and 29 years old with HIV. The J gene is TRBJ2-7, the V gene TRBV5-8; 11 bases line up with TRBD1. Sequences were derived from unsorted PBMCs, sampled 1.5 years after starting antiretroviral therapy. The CDR3: CASSQDRGPYEQYF. In nucleotides, the CDR3 is TGTGCCAGCAGCCAGGACAGGGGGCCCTACGAGCAGTACTTC.